The text below deals with one TCR beta chain. Here immunoSEQ multiplex PCR was the method, and the copy in TCRdb shows in-frame clones only, minus some. Among 150,000 or so clones listed, roughly 90% were seen once. The germline V gene has CDR1 SGHTA and CDR2 FQGNSA. This CDR3 region has 14 residues. V lost 1 base and J lost 8; bases outside the gene matches: 5. The entry originates in a study of blood T cell repertoires in COVID-19. The sample comprised peripheral blood. This clonotype was obtained from a man aged 25 to 45 with COVID-19, enrolled during active disease. J is TRBJ2-1 and V is TRBV7-2; 7 bases line up with TRBD1. This CDR3 reads CASSLGRGFDEQFF. The CDR3 DNA reads as TGTGCCAGCAGCTTAGGCAGGGGGTTCGATGAGCAGTTCTTC.